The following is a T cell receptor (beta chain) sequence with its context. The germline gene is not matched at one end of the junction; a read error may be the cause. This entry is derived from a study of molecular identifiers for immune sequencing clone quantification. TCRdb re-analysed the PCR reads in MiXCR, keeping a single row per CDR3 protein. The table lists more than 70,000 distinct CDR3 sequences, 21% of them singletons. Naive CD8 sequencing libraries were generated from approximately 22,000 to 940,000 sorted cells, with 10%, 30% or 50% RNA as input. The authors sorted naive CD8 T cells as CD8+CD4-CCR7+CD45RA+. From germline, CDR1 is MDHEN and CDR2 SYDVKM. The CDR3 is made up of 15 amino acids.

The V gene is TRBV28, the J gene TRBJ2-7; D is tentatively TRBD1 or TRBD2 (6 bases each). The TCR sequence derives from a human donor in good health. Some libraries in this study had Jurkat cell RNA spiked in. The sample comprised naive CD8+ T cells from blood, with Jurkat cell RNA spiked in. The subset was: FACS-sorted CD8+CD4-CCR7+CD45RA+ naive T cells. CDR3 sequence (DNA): TGTGCCGGCAGTTTAAACAGGGAGGTGTCCTACGAGCAGTACTTC. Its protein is CAGSLNREVSYEQYF. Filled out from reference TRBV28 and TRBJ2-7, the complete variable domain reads DVKVTQSSRYLVKRTGEKVFLECVQDMDHENMFWYRQDPGLGLRLIYFSYDVKMKEKGDIPEGYSVSREKKERFSLILESASTNQTSMYLCAGSLNREVSYEQYFGPGTRLTVT.